This T cell receptor beta chain was found in a study of blood T cell repertoires in COVID-19. The wider study: The origin of the acute and convalescent COVID-19 samples was the United States, Italy and Spain. T cells, B-cell-depleted T cells, or PBMCs supplied cDNA or gDNA.

Authors' processing steps: Amplifying reference gene primers gave estimates of nucleated cell counts. Assay: immunoSEQ multiplex PCR; the TCRdb copy retains only in-frame clones and omits some. V, J and clone size are taken as reported in that table, and D and trimming were inferred from the DNA itself. The sample comprises about 160,000 clones, 80% to 90% of which are singletons, and approximately 3% rests with the top ten. The receptor was derived from a man between 60 and 75 years old with acute or convalescent COVID-19. Input material: peripheral blood.

CDR3 region: CASSARQGRSTEAFF. CDR3 nucleotide sequence: TGCGCCAGCAGCGCCAGACAGGGAAGATCGACTGAAGCTTTCTTT. The chain combines TRBV5-1 with TRBJ1-1; 7 nucleotides align to TRBD1. There are 15 residues in the CDR3. CDR1 and CDR2 (germline): SGHRS, YFSETQ. V lost 4 bases and J lost 5; bases outside the gene matches: 11.